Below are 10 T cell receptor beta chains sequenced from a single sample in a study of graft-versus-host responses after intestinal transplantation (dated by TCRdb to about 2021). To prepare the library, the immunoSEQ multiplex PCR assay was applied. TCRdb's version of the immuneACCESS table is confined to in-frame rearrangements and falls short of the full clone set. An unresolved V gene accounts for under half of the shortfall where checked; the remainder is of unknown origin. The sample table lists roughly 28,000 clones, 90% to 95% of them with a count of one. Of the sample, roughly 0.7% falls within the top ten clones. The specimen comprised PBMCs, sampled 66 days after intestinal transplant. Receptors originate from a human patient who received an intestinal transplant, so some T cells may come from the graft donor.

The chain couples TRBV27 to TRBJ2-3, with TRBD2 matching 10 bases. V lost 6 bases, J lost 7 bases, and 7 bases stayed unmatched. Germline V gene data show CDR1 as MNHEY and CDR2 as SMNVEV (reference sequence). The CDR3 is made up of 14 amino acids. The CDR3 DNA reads TGTGCCAGCAGCCTAGCGGGGGTTATCTATACGCAGTATTTT. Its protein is CASSLAGVIYTQYF.

The DNA of the CDR3 is TGCGCCAGCAGCCAAGATAAGGGTGGCTCCTACAATGAGCAGTTCTTC. Its translation is CASSQDKGGSYNEQFF. This chain links TRBV4-1 with TRBJ2-1, with D hard to call. Germline V CDR1 and CDR2: MGHRA, YSYEKL. Trimming pared 0 bases from V and 0 bases from J, leaving 9 bases between. This CDR3 has 16 residues.

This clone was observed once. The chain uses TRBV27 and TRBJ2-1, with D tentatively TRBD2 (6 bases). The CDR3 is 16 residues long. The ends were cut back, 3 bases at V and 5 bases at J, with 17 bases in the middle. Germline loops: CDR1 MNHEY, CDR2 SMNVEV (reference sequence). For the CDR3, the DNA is TGTGCCAGCAGTTTCCCTCCGGGAGATAACGACAATGAGCAGTTCTTC. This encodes CASSFPPGDNDNEQFF.

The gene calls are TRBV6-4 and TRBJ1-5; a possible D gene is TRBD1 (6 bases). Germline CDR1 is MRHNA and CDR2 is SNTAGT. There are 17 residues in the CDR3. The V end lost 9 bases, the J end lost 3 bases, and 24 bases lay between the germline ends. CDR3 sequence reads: CARNTTEGGLSNQPQHF. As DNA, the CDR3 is TGTGCCAGAAATACTACCGAGGGGGGGTTATCCAATCAGCCCCAGCATTTT.

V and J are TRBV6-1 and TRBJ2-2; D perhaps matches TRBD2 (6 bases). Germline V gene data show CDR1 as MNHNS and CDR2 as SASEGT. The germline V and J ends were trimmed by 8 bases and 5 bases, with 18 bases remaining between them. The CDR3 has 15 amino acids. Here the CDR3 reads CASSPRRVETGELFF. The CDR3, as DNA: TGTGCCAGCTCCCCCAGGAGGGTGGAGACCGGGGAGCTGTTTTTT.

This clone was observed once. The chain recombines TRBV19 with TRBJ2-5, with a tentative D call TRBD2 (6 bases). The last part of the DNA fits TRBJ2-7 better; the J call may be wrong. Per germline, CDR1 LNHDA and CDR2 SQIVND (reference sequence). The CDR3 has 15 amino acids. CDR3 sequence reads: CASSMGSGPSYEQYF. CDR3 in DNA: TGTGCCAGTAGTATGGGTAGCGGTCCCTCCTACGAGCAGTACTTC.

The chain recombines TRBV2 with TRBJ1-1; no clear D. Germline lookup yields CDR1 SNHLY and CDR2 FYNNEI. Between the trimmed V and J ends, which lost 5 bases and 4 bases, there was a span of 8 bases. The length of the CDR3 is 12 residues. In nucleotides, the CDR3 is TGTGCCAGCAGTCGGCGGCCCACTGAAGCTTTCTTT. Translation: CASSRRPTEAFF. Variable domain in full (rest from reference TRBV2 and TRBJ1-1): EPEVTQTPSHQVTQMGQEVILRCVPISNHLYFYWYRQILGQKVEFLVSFYNNEISEKSEIFDDQFSVERPDGSNFTLKIRSTKLEDSAMYFCASSRRPTEAFFGQGTRLTVV.

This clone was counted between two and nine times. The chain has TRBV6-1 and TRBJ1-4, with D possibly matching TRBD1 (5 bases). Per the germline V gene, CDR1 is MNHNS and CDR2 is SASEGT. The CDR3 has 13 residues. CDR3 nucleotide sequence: TGTCGATCCCGTCAGGGACTTTGTGAAAAACTGTTTTTT. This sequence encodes CRSRQGLCEKLFF.

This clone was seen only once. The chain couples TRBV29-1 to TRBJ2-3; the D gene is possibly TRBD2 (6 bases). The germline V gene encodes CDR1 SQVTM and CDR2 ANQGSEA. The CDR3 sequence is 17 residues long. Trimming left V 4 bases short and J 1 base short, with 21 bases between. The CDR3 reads CSVGSGVVGLGTDTQYF. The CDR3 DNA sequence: TGCAGCGTTGGCTCGGGGGTCGTGGGATTGGGCACAGATACGCAGTATTTT.

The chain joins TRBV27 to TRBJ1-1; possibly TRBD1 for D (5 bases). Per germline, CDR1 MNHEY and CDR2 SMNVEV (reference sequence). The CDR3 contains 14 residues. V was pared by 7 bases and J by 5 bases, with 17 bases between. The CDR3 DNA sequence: TGTGCCAGCAAACACTTGGGGGGGGTGACTGAAGCTTTCTTT. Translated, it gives CASKHLGGVTEAFF.